This T cell receptor beta chain comes out of a study of blood T cells in healthy people across ages. Overall study context: The capture of about one barcoded beta molecule per two T cells was achieved by template switching. Study-level points and caveats: Lack of knowledge of donor CMV status possibly confounded expanded clonotype changes. It was held that the diversity estimates obtained from one million T cells were underestimates.

The CDR3 has 14 residues. Germline-derived CDR1 and CDR2 are DFQATT and SNEGSKA (reference sequence). The junction had 1 base not matched to a gene; V was cut back by 4 bases and J by 5 bases. The use of a sample-barcoded 5' primer and a J-beta primer mix characterized a second PCR of about 7 to 12 cycles. Every sample gave at least 2.5 million paired-end reads containing CDR3. Each CDR3 protein is one row after TCRdb ran MiXCR on the 5' RACE reads. The sample carries hundreds of thousands of distinct CDR3 sequences, around 21% recorded once. As to this clonotype: Its specificity is not known.

The sample consisted of blood. The receptor was isolated from a man between 65 and 85 years old in good health. This chain uses TRBV20-1 with TRBJ2-1, with 14 nucleotides matching TRBD2. The CDR3 is CSAMTSGRDNEQFF. The CDR3 coding sequence is TGCAGTGCTATGACTAGCGGGAGGGACAATGAGCAGTTCTTC.